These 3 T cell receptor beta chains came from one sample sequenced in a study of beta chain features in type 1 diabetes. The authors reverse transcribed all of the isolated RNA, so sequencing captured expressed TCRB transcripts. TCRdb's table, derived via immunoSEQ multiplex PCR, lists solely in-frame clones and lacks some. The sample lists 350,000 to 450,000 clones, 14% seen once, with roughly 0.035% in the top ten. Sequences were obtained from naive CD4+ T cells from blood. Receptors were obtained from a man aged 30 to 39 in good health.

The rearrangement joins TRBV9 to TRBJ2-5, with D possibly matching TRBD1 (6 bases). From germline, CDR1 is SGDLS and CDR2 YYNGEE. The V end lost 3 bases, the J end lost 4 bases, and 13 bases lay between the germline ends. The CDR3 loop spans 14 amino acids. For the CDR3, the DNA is TGTGCCAGCAGCGCCCAGGGGAATAGAGAGACCCAGTACTTC. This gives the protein CASSAQGNRETQYF.

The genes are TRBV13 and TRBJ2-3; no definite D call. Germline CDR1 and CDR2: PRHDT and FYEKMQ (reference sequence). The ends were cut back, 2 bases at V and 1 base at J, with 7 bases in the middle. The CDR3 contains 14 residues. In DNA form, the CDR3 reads TGTGCCAGCAGCTTATGCGAGGGCACAGATACGCAGTATTTT. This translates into CASSLCEGTDTQYF.

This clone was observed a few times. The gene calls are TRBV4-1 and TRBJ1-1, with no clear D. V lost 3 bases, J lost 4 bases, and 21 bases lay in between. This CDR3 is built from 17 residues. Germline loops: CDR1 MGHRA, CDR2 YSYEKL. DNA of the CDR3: TGCGCCAGCAGCCATGTAGTTAGAGTGGAGAAGGGCACTGAAGCTTTCTTT. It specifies CASSHVVRVEKGTEAFF.